The 27 T cell receptor beta chains given below trace back to one sample, sequenced in a study of CD8+CD57+ T cells in acquired aplastic anemia. Only patients with CD8+CD57+ cell expansion on flow cytometry were chosen for sequencing. The TCR beta profiling, which covered VDJ combination and CDR3 sequence, was carried out using genomic DNA as the template. TCRdb independently ran MiXCR on the reads; one entry per CDR3 protein. The sample lists 150,000 to 200,000 distinct CDR3 sequences, roughly three fifths seen once, with about two fifths in the top ten. The sample taken for sequencing was sorted CD4+, CD8+, or CD8+CD57+ T cells (not recorded which) from PBMCs. The source is a human donor with aplastic anemia.

In this sample, this clonotype turned up many times. The CDR3 DNA reads TGTGCCAGTAGTATAGGGACAGGGTGGTCCTACGAGCAGTACTTC. Amino acids: CASSIGTGWSYEQYF. This sequence joins TRBV19 and TRBJ2-7; 8 bases fit TRBD1. The CDR3 has 15 residues. CDR1 is LNHDA and CDR2 is SQIVND in the germline V gene (reference sequence). The ends lost 1 base at V and 1 base at J; junction bases unmatched: 3.

The chain joins TRBV2 to TRBJ2-3, with D uncertain. V shed 3 bases and J shed 0 bases, with 10 bases lying between them. This CDR3 has 15 residues. CDR1 and CDR2 (germline): SNHLY, FYNNEI. DNA of the CDR3: TGTGCCAGCAGTGACGGCGGTCCTAGCACAGATACGCAGTATTTT. Translating gives CASSDGGPSTDTQYF.

The sample holds many counts of this clonotype. The chain combines TRBV6-6 with TRBJ2-2, with unresolved D. Germline V lookup: CDR1 MNHNY, CDR2 SVGAGI (reference sequence). Between the trimmed V and J ends, which lost 0 bases and 8 bases, there was a span of 7 bases. The CDR3 extends over 13 amino acids. CDR3: CASSYSTAGELFF. The DNA for the CDR3 is TGTGCCAGCAGTTACTCGACGGCAGGGGAGCTGTTTTTT.

CDR3: CASSPRGTMNTEAFF. Written as DNA, the CDR3 is TGTGCCAGCAGCCCCCGGGGCACTATGAACACTGAAGCTTTCTTT. V is TRBV7-8 and J is TRBJ1-1; the D gene is possibly TRBD1 (5 bases). This CDR3 spans 15 amino acids. The germline gives CDR1 SGHVS, CDR2 FQNEAQ. The V gene lost 5 bases and the J gene lost 0 bases, with 13 bases spanning the gap.

The chain has TRBV10-3 and TRBJ1-1, with D possibly being TRBD1 (6 bases). The CDR3 loop spans 15 amino acids. With 10 bases removed from V and 3 bases from J, the gap between germline ends came to 21 bases. The germline V gene has CDR1 ENHRY and CDR2 SYGVKD. CDR3 in amino acids: CATRGFWGLDTEAFF. CDR3 in DNA: TGTGCCACCCGTGGGTTCTGGGGGCTGGACACTGAAGCTTTCTTT.

This clonotype was seen a few times. The chain combines TRBV15 with TRBJ2-1; maybe TRBD2 (5 bases). The V and J ends lost 0 bases and 8 bases respectively, with 11 bases between them. From germline, CDR1 is LNHNV and CDR2 YYDKDF (reference sequence). There are 14 residues in the CDR3. This chain's CDR3 is CATSRDRGIDEQFF. Here the CDR3 DNA reads TGTGCCACCAGCAGAGATCGAGGGATTGATGAGCAGTTCTTC.

This clonotype was counted ten times or more. The V call is TRBV10-3, the J call TRBJ1-1; 8 positions match TRBD1. The CDR3 totals 19 residues. V trimming: 1 base; J trimming: 1 base; junction bases outside the gene matches: 14. Germline CDR1 and CDR2: ENHRY and SYGVKD. This CDR3 is CAISEFDNRQGPQNTEAFF. The CDR3 nucleotides are TGTGCCATCAGTGAGTTCGATAACCGACAGGGGCCGCAGAACACTGAAGCTTTCTTT.

This chain uses TRBV15 with TRBJ1-6; no firm D call. The CDR3 is made up of 15 amino acids. The germline V and J ends were trimmed by 0 bases and 8 bases, with 11 bases remaining between them. The germline V gene encodes CDR1 LNHNV and CDR2 YYDKDF (reference sequence). CDR3 in DNA: TGTGCCACCAGCAGAGAAGGGTTGAGGGATTCACCCCTCCACTTT. Protein product: CATSREGLRDSPLHF.

This clonotype was observed at least ten times. The CDR3 DNA reads TGTGCCAGCCTACTAGGGTGGGAGCAGTACTTC. Translation gives CASLLGWEQYF. The chain carries TRBV2 and TRBJ2-7; a weak D match, TRBD2 (5 bases). The V end lost 8 bases, the J end lost 7 bases, and 12 bases lay between the germline ends. The CDR3 has 11 amino acids. CDR1 is SNHLY, CDR2 FYNNEI, per germline. The full variable domain, with the rest looked up from reference TRBV2 and TRBJ2-7, is EPEVTQTPSHQVTQMGQEVILRCVPISNHLYFYWYRQILGQKVEFLVSFYNNEISEKSEIFDDQFSVERPDGSNFTLKIRSTKLEDSAMYFCASLLGWEQYFGPGTRLTVT.

The chain carries TRBV10-3 and TRBJ2-5; D is perhaps TRBD2 (6 bases). V was trimmed by 4 bases and J by 5 bases, leaving 14 bases between them. The germline V gene has CDR1 ENHRY and CDR2 SYGVKD. The length of the CDR3 is 14 residues. The CDR3, as DNA: TGTGCCATCAGTGCGGGACTTGCTCGGGAGACCCAGTACTTC. This codes for CAISAGLARETQYF.

The chain carries TRBV10-3 and TRBJ1-6; D not resolved. Trimming removed 9 bases from V and 9 bases from J, with 18 bases in between. Germline-derived CDR1 and CDR2 are ENHRY and SYGVKD. The CDR3 sequence is 14 residues long. CDR3 in amino acids: CAIGEAGVSSPLHF. Written as DNA, the CDR3 is TGTGCCATTGGGGAGGCCGGGGTAAGTTCACCCCTCCACTTT.

A note on this clonotype: One end of the junction fails to match germline, which may point to a read error. The chain uses TRBV7-9 and TRBJ2-7; 7 bases are a match to TRBD1. In germline, CDR1 is SEHNR, CDR2 FQNEAQ (reference sequence). The CDR3 has 15 residues. The CDR3 reads CASSLSRDREYGQYF. In DNA, the CDR3 is TGTGCCAGCAGCTTGTCCCGAGACAGGGAGTACGGGCAGTACTTC. The complete variable domain, with remaining parts taken from reference TRBV7-9 and TRBJ2-7, reads DTGVSQNPRHKITKRGQNVTFRCDPISEHNRLYWYRQTLGQGPEFLTYFQNEAQLEKSRLLSDRFSAERPKGSFSTLEIQRTEQGDSAMYLCASSLSRDREYGQYFGPGTRLTVT.

This clonotype was picked up one time. A much larger clone is a single base away; this may be a read error. The chain has TRBV5-1 and TRBJ2-5, with TRBD2 matching 11 bases. Germline CDR1 SGHRS, CDR2 YFSETQ. The CDR3 covers 15 residues. V lost 7 bases and J lost 5; bases outside the gene matches: 10. The CDR3 sequence is CASRSSGGFRETQYF. Here the CDR3 DNA reads TGCGCCAGCCGCTCTAGCGGGGGGTTCCGGGAGACCCAGTACTTC.

The table lists this clonotype with a few counts. This rearrangement joins TRBV7-2 to TRBJ1-2, with unresolved D. Trimming left V 3 bases short and J 1 base short, with 15 bases between. There are 16 residues in the CDR3. CDR1 and CDR2 (germline): SGHTA, FQGNSA. CDR3 loop: CASSLEGSLINYGYTF. CDR3 bases: TGTGCCAGCAGCTTGGAAGGGTCGTTAATTAACTATGGCTACACCTTC. Full variable domain (remainder filled in from reference TRBV7-2 and TRBJ1-2): GAGVSQSPSNKVTEKGKDVELRCDPISGHTALYWYRQSLGQGLEFLIYFQGNSAPDKSGLPSDRFSAERTGGSVSTLTIQRTQQEDSAVYLCASSLEGSLINYGYTFGSGTRLTVV.

The rearrangement uses TRBV24-1 and TRBJ1-1; D is perhaps TRBD1 (5 bases). This CDR3 spans 13 amino acids. Trimming took off 3 bases at V and 12 bases at J, with 16 bases between the two ends. Germline V CDR1 and CDR2: KGHDR, SFDVKD. CDR3: CATSDAGHPASFF. CDR3 bases: TGTGCCACCAGTGATGCGGGGCACCCTGCATCTTTCTTT.

The chain couples TRBV2 to TRBJ1-6; D perhaps matches TRBD1 (5 bases). This CDR3 is built from 13 residues. V was shortened by 5 bases and J by 9 bases, with 11 bases between the two germline ends. Per the germline V gene, CDR1 is SNHLY and CDR2 is FYNNEI. CDR3 nucleotides: TGTGCCAGCAGTTACGCCCAGGGTTCACCCCTCCACTTT. It codes for CASSYAQGSPLHF.

The chain recombines TRBV20-1 with TRBJ1-6; D gene uncertain. V was cut by 1 base and J by 2 bases, with 12 bases left in between. This CDR3 region has 16 residues. Germline CDR1 is DFQATT and CDR2 is SNEGSKA (reference sequence). In DNA, the CDR3 is TGCAGTGCTAGAGGGACCGCCGAAACCTATAATTCACCCCTCCACTTT. This sequence encodes CSARGTAETYNSPLHF.

The genes are TRBV10-3 and TRBJ2-1, with 8 bases matching TRBD1. The CDR3 has 14 amino acids. J gave up 4 bases and V 8 bases, and 7 bases lay outside the gene matches. The germline V gene has CDR1 ENHRY and CDR2 SYGVKD. CDR3 nucleotides: TGTGCCATCCGACCGGGACAGGAATACAATGAGCAGTTCTTC. Its translation: CAIRPGQEYNEQFF.

Remarks on this clonotype: A much more abundant neighbour one base away suggests this may be a read error. No conserved phenylalanine or tryptophan is present at the end of the CDR3, so a read error is the likely explanation. The V and J genes are TRBV19 and TRBJ1-1; no clear D gene. The CDR3 extends over 13 amino acids. Germline V gene lookup returns CDR1 LNHDA and CDR2 SQIVND (reference sequence). Trimming left V 3 bases short and J 0 bases short, with 5 bases between. The CDR3 nucleotides are TGTGCCAGTAGTATCTGGATGAACACTGAAGCTTTCTCT. As protein: CASSIWMNTEAFS.

The chain has TRBV12-5 and TRBJ2-2; D call uncertain. CDR1 LGHNT and CDR2 FRNRAP come from the germline V gene. The V end was cut by 8 bases, the J end by 3 bases, with 7 bases between. The CDR3 runs 12 residues. CDR3 amino acids: CASKADTGELFF. In nucleotides, the CDR3 is TGTGCTAGTAAGGCGGACACCGGGGAGCTGTTTTTT.

The chain carries TRBV10-3 and TRBJ1-2; 11 bases map to TRBD1. The germline CDR1 and CDR2 sequences are ENHRY and SYGVKD. This CDR3 spans 13 amino acids. Trimming cost V 11 bases and J 4 bases; bases outside gene matches: 6. As DNA, the CDR3 is TGTGCCGTAGGGACAGGGGGGATCTATGGCTACACCTTC. This codes for CAVGTGGIYGYTF.

Ten or more counts support this clonotype. The V gene is TRBV9, the J gene TRBJ2-4; tentative D call: TRBD2 (5 bases). V dropped 4 bases and J dropped 6 bases, with 17 bases sitting between them. CDR3 length: 15 residues. CDR1 SGDLS and CDR2 YYNGEE come from the germline V gene. Here the CDR3 DNA reads TGTGCCAGCAGCCCAACGTGGGAGCTCCTAAACATTCAGTACTTC. It specifies CASSPTWELLNIQYF.

This chain uses TRBV7-2 with TRBJ1-1; no clear D. The germline gives CDR1 SGHTA, CDR2 FQGNSA. V dropped 1 base and J dropped 0 bases, with 12 bases sitting between them. CDR3 length equals 16 residues. CDR3 residues: CASSLVAAGVNTEAFF. CDR3 nucleotides: TGTGCCAGCAGCTTAGTGGCGGCGGGTGTGAACACTGAAGCTTTCTTT.

This clonotype was seen at least ten times. The chain couples TRBV19 to TRBJ1-2; D call uncertain. Per germline, CDR1 LNHDA and CDR2 SQIVND (reference sequence). The V end lost 5 bases, the J end lost 4 bases, and 20 bases lay between the germline ends. The CDR3 contains 16 residues. This CDR3 reads CASSSLQVEMLYGYTF. The CDR3 nucleotides read TGTGCCAGTAGTTCCCTTCAGGTAGAGATGCTCTATGGCTACACCTTC.

The chain joins TRBV7-6 to TRBJ1-3; no clear D gene. The CDR3 runs 16 residues. The germline gives CDR1 SGHVS, CDR2 FNYEAQ. V lost 5 bases, J lost 0 bases, and 14 bases lay in between. CDR3 in DNA: TGTGCCAGCAGCCGTGCGGGCGCGAGCTCTGGAAACACCATATATTTT. It encodes CASSRAGASSGNTIYF.

This clonotype was seen ten or more times. The chain uses TRBV5-1 and TRBJ1-2, with a tentative D call TRBD1 (6 bases). V was clipped by 3 bases and J by 6 bases, with 12 bases between them. The CDR3 totals 13 residues. Looked up from germline, CDR1 is SGHRS and CDR2 is YFSETQ. CDR3 coding DNA: TGCGCCAGCAGCTCCAGGGGTATGGATGGCTACACCTTC. It encodes CASSSRGMDGYTF.

The chain uses TRBV11-3 and TRBJ2-2; no definite D call. The CDR3 covers 14 residues. The germline V gene encodes CDR1 SGHNT and CDR2 YENEEA. Trimming left V 5 bases short and J 1 base short, with 8 bases between. DNA of the CDR3: TGTGCCAGCAGCGCCCGACAGAACACCGGGGAGCTGTTTTTT. Translated: CASSARQNTGELFF.